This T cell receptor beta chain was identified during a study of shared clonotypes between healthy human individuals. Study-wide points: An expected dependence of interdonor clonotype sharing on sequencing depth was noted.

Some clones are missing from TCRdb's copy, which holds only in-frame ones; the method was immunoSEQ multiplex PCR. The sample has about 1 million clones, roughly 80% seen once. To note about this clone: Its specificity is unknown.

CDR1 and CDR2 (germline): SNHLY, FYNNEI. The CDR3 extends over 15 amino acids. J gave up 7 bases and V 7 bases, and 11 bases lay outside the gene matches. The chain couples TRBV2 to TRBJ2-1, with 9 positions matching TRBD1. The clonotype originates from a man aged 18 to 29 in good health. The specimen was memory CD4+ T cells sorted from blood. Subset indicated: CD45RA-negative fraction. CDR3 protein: CASTLSGTGFNEQFF. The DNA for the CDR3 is TGTGCCAGCACCTTAAGTGGGACAGGGTTTAATGAGCAGTTCTTC. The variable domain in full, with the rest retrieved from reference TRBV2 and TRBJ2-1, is EPEVTQTPSHQVTQMGQEVILRCVPISNHLYFYWYRQILGQKVEFLVSFYNNEISEKSEIFDDQFSVERPDGSNFTLKIRSTKLEDSAMYFCASTLSGTGFNEQFFGPGTRLTVL.